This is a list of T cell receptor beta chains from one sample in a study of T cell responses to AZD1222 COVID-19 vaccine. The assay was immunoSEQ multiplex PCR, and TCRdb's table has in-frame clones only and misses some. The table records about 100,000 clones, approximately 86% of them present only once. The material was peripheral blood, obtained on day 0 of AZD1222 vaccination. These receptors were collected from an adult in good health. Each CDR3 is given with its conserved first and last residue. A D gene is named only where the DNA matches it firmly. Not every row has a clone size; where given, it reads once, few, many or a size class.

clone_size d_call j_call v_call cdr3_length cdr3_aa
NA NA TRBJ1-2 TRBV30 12 CAWSVTNYGYTF
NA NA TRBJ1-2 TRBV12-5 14 CASGPSGRNYGYTF
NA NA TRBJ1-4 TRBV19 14 CASSRPTGREKLFF
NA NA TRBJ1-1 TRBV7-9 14 CASSLDEGGTEAFF
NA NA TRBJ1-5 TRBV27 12 CASGRGVQPQHF
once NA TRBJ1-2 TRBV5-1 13 CASSSLLGGGYTF
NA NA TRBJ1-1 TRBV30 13 CAWSKGRDTEAFF
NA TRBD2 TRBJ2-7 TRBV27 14 CASSLGAGGEEQYF
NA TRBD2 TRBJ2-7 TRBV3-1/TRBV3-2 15 CASSQVWGGPGEQYF
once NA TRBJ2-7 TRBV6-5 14 CASSRFREGGRQYF
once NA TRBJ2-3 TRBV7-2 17 CASSRISYGRLSDTQYF
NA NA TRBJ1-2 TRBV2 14 CASSGGGWDYGYTF
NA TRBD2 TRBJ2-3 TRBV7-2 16 CASSPLAGASTDTQYF
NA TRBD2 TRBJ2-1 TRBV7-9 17 CASSLLAGGLRNNEQFF
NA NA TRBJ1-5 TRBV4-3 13 CASSQDSSQPQHF
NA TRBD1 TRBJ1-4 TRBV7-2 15 CASSFRDSINEKLFF
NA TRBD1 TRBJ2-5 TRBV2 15 CASSPGTGNRETQYF
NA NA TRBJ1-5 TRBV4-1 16 CASSQGLLGGSQPQHF
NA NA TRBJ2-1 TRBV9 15 CASSVDSNSYNEQFF
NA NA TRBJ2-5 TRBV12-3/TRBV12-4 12 CASGPLSETQYF
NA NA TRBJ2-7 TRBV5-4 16 CASSSGGGQSSYEQYF
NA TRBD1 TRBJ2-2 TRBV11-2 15 CASSAAGGNTGELFF
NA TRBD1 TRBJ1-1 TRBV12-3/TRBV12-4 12 CASSFGQGEAFF
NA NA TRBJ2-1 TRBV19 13 CASSTGTLNEQFF
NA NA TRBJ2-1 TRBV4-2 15 CASSQDKSDYNEQFF
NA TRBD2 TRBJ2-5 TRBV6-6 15 CASTLAGGGQETQYF
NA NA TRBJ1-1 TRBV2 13 CASSTGGNTEAFF
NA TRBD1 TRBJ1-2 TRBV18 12 CASSLDRGGYTF
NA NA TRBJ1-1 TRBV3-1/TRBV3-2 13 CASSQEGTREAFF
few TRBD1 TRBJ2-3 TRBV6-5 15 CASRLRDRGTDTQYF
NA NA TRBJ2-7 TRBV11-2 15 CASSFESSNSYEQYF
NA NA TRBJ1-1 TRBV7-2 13 CASSLGPMSEAFF
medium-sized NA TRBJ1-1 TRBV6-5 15 CASSATGKMNTEAFF
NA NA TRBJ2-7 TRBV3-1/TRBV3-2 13 CASRPGGSYEQYF
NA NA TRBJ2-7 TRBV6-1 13 CASSDGQDYEQYF
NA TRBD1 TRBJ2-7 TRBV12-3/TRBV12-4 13 CASKGTGPGEQYF
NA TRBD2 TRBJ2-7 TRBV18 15 CASSPGTSGSYEQYF
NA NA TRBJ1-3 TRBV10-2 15 CASRTPTASGNTIYF
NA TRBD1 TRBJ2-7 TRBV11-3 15 CASSLAHRGAYEQYF
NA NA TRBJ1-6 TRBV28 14 CASSLDRVSSPLHF
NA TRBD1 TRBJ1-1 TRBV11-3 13 CASSRDRDTEAFF
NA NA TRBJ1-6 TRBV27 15 CASWTEGFVVSPLHF
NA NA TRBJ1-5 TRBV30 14 CAWSREQGNQPQHF
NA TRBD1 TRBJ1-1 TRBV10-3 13 CAISDGNGQGAFF
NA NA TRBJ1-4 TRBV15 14 CATSGDGYNENLFF
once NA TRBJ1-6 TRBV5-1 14 CASSPGTDLGPLHF
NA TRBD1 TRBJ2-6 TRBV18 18 CASSQTGTGQTGANVLTF
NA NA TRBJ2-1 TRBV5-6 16 CASSLASLGARNEQFF
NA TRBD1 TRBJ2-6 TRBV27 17 CASSSPGQSSGANVLTF